This TCR beta chain was identified in a study of T cells in women clearing cervical HPV infection. Study summary: Cases were women with histologically confirmed HPV16-related CIN3 or worse, including 2 invasive cancers. Only a few women had HLA typing results available.

This CDR3 is 15 amino acids long. Germline CDR1 reads ENHRY; CDR2 reads SYGVKD. A remark on this clone: The germline gene is not matched at one end of the junction; a read error may be the cause. The read falls 3 residues short of the CDR3 end, and the missing part is taken from the germline J gene.

Data came from immunoSEQ multiplex PCR; TCRdb stores just in-frame clones and leaves some out. Its listing shows 35,000 to 45,000 clones. The receptor was isolated from a woman aged 18-70 years with a cervical HPV16 infection that either progressed to CIN3+ or cleared (not recorded which). The gene calls are TRBV10-3 and TRBJ2-3, with D perhaps matching TRBD1 (6 bases). What was sequenced was blood buffy coat. Partial CDR3 DNA: TGTGCCACCAGTGAGAATACAGGGAAATCGGAGACG. Its translation: CATSENTGKSET. The whole CDR3 sequence reads CATSENTGKSETQYF.